The clone carrying this TCR beta chain was seen more than once but under ten times. Its matching antigen is unknown. TCR alpha and TCR beta cDNA libraries carrying sample barcodes and UMIs were produced by 5'RACE using constant-segment primers. TCRdb used MiXCR to reprocess the 5' RACE reads, holding one entry per CDR3 protein. The data hold 170,000 or so distinct CDR3 sequences, with about a fifth observed a single time. This sample is part of a study of T-cell memory formation after mild COVID-19. General study findings and limits: From day 15 to 85, contracting clones were balanced between CD4 and CD8, whereas later expanders leaned toward CD4+.

V lost 4 bases, J lost 6 bases, and 5 bases stayed unmatched. This CDR3 comprises 13 residues. CDR1 and CDR2 from the germline V gene are SGHDT and YYEEEE. The sequenced sample was PBMCs or a T cell subset sorted from them (not recorded which). This TCR derives from an adult woman who had mild COVID-19 (a few samples of this study predate the infection). Cell type and time point are not known. The V call is TRBV5-6, the J call TRBJ2-7, with TRBD1 identical over 9 bases. CDR3 DNA sequence: TGTGCCAGCAGCCGGGACAGGGTTCCCGAGCAGTACTTC. It translates to CASSRDRVPEQYF.